A selection of T cell receptor beta chains follows, all from one sample in a study of blood T cell repertoires in COVID-19. Clones were sequenced by immunoSEQ multiplex PCR, and TCRdb holds only the in-frame ones, with some missing. The profile shows fewer than 85,000 clones, 90% of them singletons. Sequencing was done on a sample of peripheral blood. Receptor source: a woman in her 50s in a cohort sampled during active COVID-19. Each CDR3 is given with its conserved first and last residue. The D gene is left open where the match is weak. Size tells how often a clone was seen (once, few, many) or the class of an expanded clone, and some rows leave it out.

>TRBD1|NA|TRBJ2-1|TRBV30
CAWSPQGNEQFF
TGTGCCTGGAGTCCACAGGGGAATGAGCAGTTCTTC
>NA|NA|TRBJ1-4|TRBV3-1/TRBV3-2
CASSQDLGGIANEKLFF
TGTGCCAGCAGCCAAGATCTAGGAGGGATCGCTAATGAAAAACTGTTTTTT
>TRBD2|few|TRBJ2-3|TRBV3-1/TRBV3-2
CASSHGTSGSSDTQYF
TGTGCCAGCAGCCACGGGACTAGCGGGAGCTCAGATACGCAGTATTTT
>NA|NA|TRBJ2-5|TRBV7-9
CASRTEETQYF
TGTGCCAGCAGAACTGAAGAGACCCAGTACTTC
>TRBD1|NA|TRBJ2-1|TRBV19
CASSNPGGGYNEQFF
TGTGCCAGTAGTAATCCAGGGGGCGGATACAATGAGCAGTTCTTC
>NA|NA|TRBJ1-1|TRBV12-3/TRBV12-4
CASSFGSGTEAFF
TGTGCCAGCAGTTTTGGGAGTGGGACTGAAGCTTTCTTT
>TRBD2|NA|TRBJ2-1|TRBV2
CASSEETSADNEQFF
TGTGCCAGCAGTGAAGAAACTAGCGCTGACAATGAGCAGTTCTTC
>TRBD2|NA|TRBJ2-7|TRBV2
CASSAESSGSVIMGEQYF
TGTGCCAGCAGCGCGGAGAGTAGCGGGAGCGTAATCATGGGCGAGCAGTACTTC
>NA|once|TRBJ2-2|TRBV28
CASSLWTTGELFF
TGTGCCAGCAGTTTATGGACTACCGGGGAGCTGTTTTTT
>NA|NA|TRBJ1-6|TRBV3-1/TRBV3-2
CASSHSETESPLHF
TGTGCCAGCAGCCACAGCGAAACGGAATCACCCCTCCACTTT
>NA|NA|TRBJ2-1|TRBV30
CAWRLWGGAYNEQFF
TGTGCCTGGAGGCTGTGGGGCGGAGCGTACAATGAGCAGTTCTTC
>NA|NA|TRBJ1-2|TRBV18
CASSPSGGDGYTF
TGTGCCAGCTCACCAAGCGGGGGCGATGGCTACACCTTC
>NA|NA|TRBJ1-6|TRBV30
CAWMPPGAGGSPLHF
TGTGCCTGGATGCCCCCGGGCGCCGGGGGATCACCCCTCCACTTT
>NA|NA|TRBJ1-3|TRBV24-1
CATTPSEGNTIYF
TGTGCCACCACCCCCTCCGAGGGAAACACCATATATTTT
>NA|NA|TRBJ2-7|TRBV5-1
CASSIDSRSYEQYF
TGCGCCAGCAGCATCGACAGTAGGAGCTACGAGCAGTACTTC
>TRBD1|NA|TRBJ2-1|TRBV11-1
CASSARQGLEQFF
TGTGCCAGCAGCGCCCGACAGGGGCTGGAGCAGTTCTTC
>NA|NA|TRBJ2-2|TRBV25-1
CASSRREHTGELFF
TGTGCCAGCAGTCGAAGAGAGCACACCGGGGAGCTGTTTTTT
>TRBD1|few|TRBJ2-2|TRBV9
CASSVDRGPLFF
TGTGCCAGCAGCGTAGACAGGGGGCCCCTGTTTTTT
>TRBD2|NA|TRBJ2-2|TRBV5-1
CASSFMGLAGAGNTGELFF
TGCGCCAGCAGCTTCATGGGACTAGCGGGAGCGGGGAACACCGGGGAGCTGTTTTTT
>TRBD1|once|TRBJ2-5|TRBV19
CASSTDPTGTETQYF
TGTGCCAGTAGTACCGACCCGACAGGGACAGAGACCCAGTACTTC
>TRBD2|once|TRBJ2-1|TRBV5-1
CASSLAMVREGRPHNEQFF
TGCGCCAGCAGCTTGGCCATGGTCCGGGAGGGGCGACCCCACAATGAGCAGTTCTTC
>TRBD1|NA|TRBJ1-5|TRBV27
CASSLQGYQPQHF
TGTGCCAGCAGTCTACAGGGGTATCAGCCCCAGCATTTT